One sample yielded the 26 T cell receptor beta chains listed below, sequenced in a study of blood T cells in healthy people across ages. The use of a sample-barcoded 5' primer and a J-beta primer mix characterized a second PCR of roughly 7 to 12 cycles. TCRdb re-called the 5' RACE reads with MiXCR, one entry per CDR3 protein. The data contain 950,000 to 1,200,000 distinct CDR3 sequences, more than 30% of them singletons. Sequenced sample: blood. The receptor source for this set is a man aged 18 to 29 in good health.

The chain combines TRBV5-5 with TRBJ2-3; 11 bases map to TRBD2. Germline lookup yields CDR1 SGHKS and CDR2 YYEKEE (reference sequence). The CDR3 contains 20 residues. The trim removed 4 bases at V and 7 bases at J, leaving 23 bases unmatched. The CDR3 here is CASSQYPIGSGGALVNTQYF. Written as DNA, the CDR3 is TGTGCCAGCAGCCAATACCCCATCGGTAGCGGGGGGGCCCTGGTAAATACGCAGTATTTT. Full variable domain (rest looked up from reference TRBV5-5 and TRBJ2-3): DAGVTQSPTHLIKTRGQQVTLRCSPISGHKSVSWYQQVLGQGPQFIFQYYEKEERGRGNFPDRFSARQFPNYSSELNVNALLLGDSALYLCASSQYPIGSGGALVNTQYFGPGTRLTVL.

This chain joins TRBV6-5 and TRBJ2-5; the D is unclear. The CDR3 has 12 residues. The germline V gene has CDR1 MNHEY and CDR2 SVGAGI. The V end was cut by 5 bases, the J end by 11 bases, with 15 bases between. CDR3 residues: CASSRYGVEQYF. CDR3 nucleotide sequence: TGTGCCAGCAGTCGATACGGAGTGGAGCAGTACTTC.

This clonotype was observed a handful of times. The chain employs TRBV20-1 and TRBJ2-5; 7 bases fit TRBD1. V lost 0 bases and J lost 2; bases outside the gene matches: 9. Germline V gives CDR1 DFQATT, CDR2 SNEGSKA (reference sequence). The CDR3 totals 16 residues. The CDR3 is CSARDWGTASQETQYF. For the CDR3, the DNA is TGCAGTGCTAGAGATTGGGGGACAGCCTCACAAGAGACCCAGTACTTC.

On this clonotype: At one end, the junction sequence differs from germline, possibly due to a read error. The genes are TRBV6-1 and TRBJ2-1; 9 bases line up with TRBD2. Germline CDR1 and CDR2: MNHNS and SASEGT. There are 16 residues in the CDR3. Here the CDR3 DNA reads TGTGTCAGCAGACCCCGACTAGCGGCCCCTTACAATGAGCAGTTCTTC. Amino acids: CVSRPRLAAPYNEQFF.

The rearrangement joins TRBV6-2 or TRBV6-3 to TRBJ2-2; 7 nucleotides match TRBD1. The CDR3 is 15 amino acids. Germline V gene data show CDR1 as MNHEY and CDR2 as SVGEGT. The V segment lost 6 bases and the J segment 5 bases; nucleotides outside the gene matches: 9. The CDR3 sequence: CASRPPGQVTGELFF. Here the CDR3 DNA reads TGTGCCAGCAGGCCCCCCGGACAGGTTACCGGGGAGCTGTTTTTT.

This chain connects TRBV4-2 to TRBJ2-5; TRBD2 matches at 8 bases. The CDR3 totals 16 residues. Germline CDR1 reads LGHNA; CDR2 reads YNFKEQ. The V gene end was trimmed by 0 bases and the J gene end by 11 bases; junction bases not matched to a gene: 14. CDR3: CASSQESAGEPQGQYF. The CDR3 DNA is TGTGCCAGCAGCCAAGAATCAGCGGGGGAGCCCCAAGGGCAGTACTTC.

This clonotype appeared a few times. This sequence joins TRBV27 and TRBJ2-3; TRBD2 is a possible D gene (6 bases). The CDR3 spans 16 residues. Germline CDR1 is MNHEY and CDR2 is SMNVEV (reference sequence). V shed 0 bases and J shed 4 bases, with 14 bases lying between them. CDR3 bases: TGTGCCAGCAGTTTATCGGGGGTGCGGGGATCAGATACGCAGTATTTT. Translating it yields CASSLSGVRGSDTQYF.

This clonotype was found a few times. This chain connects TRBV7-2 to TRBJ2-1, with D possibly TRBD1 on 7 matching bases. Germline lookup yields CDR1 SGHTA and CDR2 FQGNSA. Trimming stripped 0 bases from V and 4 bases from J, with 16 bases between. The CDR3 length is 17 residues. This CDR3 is CASSLAVSQGGYNEQFF. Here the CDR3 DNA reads TGTGCCAGCAGCTTAGCCGTTTCTCAGGGGGGATACAATGAGCAGTTCTTC. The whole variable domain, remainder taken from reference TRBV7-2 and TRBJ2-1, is GAGVSQSPSNKVTEKGKDVELRCDPISGHTALYWYRQSLGQGLEFLIYFQGNSAPDKSGLPSDRFSAERTGGSVSTLTIQRTQQEDSAVYLCASSLAVSQGGYNEQFFGPGTRLTVL.

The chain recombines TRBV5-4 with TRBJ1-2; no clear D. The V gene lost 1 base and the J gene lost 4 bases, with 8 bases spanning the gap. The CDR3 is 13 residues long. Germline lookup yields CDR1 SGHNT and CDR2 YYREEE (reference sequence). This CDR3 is CASSLTLGYGYTF. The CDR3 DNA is TGTGCCAGCAGCTTGACATTGGGCTATGGCTACACCTTC.

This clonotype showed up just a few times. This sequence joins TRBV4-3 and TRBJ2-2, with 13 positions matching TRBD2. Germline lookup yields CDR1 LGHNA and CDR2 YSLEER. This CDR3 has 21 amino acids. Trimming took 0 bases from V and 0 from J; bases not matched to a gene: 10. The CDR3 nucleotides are TGCGCCAGCAGCCAAGAGATCTTAGGACTAGCGGGAGCAACGAACACCGGGGAGCTGTTTTTT. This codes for CASSQEILGLAGATNTGELFF.

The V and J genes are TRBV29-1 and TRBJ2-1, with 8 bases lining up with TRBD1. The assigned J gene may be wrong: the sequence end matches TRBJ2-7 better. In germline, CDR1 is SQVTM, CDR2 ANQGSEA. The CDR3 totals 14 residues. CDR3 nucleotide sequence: TGCAGCGTTGACCGACAGGGGACTTACAATGAGCAGTACTTC. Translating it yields CSVDRQGTYNEQYF.

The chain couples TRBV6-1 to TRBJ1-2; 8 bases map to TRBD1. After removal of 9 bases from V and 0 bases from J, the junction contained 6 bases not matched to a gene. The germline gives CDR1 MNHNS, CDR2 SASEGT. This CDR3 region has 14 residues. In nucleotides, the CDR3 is TGTGCCAGTTCAGGGGGCGAGGCTAACTATGGCTACACCTTC. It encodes CASSGGEANYGYTF.

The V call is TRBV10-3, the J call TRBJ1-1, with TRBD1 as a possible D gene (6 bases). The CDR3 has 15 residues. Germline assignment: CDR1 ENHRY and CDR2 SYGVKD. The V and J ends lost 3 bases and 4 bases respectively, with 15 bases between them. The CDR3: CAISDSGARSTEAFF. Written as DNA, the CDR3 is TGTGCCATCAGTGACTCGGGGGCGAGAAGCACTGAAGCTTTCTTT.

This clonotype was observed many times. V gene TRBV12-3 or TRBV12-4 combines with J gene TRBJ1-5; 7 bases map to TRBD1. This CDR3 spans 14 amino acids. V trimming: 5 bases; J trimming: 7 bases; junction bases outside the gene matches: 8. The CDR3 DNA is TGTGCCAGCAGTGAGAACAGGGGCCGGCAGCCCCAGCATTTT. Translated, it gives CASSENRGRQPQHF.

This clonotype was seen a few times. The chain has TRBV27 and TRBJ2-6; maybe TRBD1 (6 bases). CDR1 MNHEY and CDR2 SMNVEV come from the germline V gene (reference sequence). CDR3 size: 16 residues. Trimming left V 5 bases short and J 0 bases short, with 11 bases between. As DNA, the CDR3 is TGTGCCAGCAGTCCACAGGGTTTCTCTGGGGCCAACGTCCTGACTTTC. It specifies CASSPQGFSGANVLTF.

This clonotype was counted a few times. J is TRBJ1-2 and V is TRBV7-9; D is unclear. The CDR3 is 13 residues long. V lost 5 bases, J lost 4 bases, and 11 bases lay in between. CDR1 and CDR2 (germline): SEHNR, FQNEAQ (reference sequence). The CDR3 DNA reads TGTGCCAGCAGCACAACCGCGTCCTATGGCTACACCTTC. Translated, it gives CASSTTASYGYTF.

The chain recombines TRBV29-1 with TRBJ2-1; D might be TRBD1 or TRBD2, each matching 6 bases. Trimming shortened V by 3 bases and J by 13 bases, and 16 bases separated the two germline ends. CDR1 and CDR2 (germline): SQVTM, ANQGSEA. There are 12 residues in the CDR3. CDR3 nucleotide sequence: TGCAGCGTTGAGGAGGGGGGAGAGACCCAGTTCTTC. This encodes CSVEEGGETQFF.

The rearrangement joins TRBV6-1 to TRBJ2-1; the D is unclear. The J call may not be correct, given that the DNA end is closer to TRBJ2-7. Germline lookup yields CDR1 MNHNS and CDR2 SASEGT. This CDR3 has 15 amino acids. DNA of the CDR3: TGTGCCAGCAGTAGGGCGGTGAGCTCCTACAATGAGCAGTACTTC. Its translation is CASSRAVSSYNEQYF.

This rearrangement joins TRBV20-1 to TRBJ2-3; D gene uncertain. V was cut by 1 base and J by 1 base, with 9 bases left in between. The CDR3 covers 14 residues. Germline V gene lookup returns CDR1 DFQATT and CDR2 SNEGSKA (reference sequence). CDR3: CSARGQTRTDTQYF. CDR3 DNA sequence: TGCAGTGCTAGAGGGCAGACACGCACAGATACGCAGTATTTT.

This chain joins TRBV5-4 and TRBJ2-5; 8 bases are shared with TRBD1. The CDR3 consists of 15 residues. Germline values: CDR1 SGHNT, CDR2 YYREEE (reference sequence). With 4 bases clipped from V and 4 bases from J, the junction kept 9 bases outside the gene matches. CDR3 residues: CASSVDRVFGETQYF. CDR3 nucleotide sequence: TGTGCCAGCAGCGTGGACAGGGTGTTTGGAGAGACCCAGTACTTC.

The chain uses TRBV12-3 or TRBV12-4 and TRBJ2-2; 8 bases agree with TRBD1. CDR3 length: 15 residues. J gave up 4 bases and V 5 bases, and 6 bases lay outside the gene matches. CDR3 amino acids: CASSVTGGLTGELFF. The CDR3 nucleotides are TGTGCCAGCAGTGTTACAGGGGGACTCACCGGGGAGCTGTTTTTT.

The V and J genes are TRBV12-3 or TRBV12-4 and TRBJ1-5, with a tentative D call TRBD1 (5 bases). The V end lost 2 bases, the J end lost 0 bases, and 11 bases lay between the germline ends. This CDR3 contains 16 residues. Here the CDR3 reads CASSLSWGDSNQPQHF. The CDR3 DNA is TGTGCCAGCAGTTTATCTTGGGGGGATAGCAATCAGCCCCAGCATTTT.

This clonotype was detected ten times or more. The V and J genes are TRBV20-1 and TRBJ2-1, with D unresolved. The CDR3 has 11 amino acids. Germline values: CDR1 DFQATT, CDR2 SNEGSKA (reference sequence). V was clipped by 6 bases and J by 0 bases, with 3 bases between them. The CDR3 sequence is CSASSYNEQFF. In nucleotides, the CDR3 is TGCAGTGCAAGCTCCTACAATGAGCAGTTCTTC.

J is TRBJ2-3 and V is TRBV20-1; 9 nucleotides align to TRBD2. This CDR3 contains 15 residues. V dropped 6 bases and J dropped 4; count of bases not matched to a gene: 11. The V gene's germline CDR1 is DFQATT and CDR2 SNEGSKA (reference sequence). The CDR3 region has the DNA TGCAGTGCCACCCGCCCCAGCGGGGGGCCAGATACGCAGTATTTT. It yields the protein CSATRPSGGPDTQYF.

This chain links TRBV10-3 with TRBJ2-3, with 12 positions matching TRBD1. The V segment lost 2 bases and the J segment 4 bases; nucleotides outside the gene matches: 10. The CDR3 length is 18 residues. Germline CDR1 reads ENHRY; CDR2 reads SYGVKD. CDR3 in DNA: TGTGCCATCAGTGAGAGCCCCACCGGGACAGGGGGCTCAGATACGCAGTATTTT. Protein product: CAISESPTGTGGSDTQYF.

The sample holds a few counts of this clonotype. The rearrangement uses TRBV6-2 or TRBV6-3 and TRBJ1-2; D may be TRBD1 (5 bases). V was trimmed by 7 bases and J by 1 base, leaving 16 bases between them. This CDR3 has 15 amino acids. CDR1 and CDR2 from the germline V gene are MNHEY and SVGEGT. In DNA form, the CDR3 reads TGTGCCAGCACCGGGGGAGGAGGAAATAACTATGGCTACACCTTC. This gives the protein CASTGGGGNNYGYTF.